The rows below give T cell receptor beta chains drawn from one sample of a study of shared clonotypes between healthy human individuals. Libraries were prepared by immunoSEQ multiplex PCR; TCRdb keeps only in-frame clonotypes and omits some of them. The repertoire includes over 100,000 clones, roughly 70% of them detected once, and 24% sits in the top ten. The sequencing sample was made of memory CD8+ T cells sorted from blood. All receptors derive from a woman aged 25 to 39 in good health. CDR3s include the opening cysteine and the closing phenylalanine or tryptophan. D genes are given only for firm matches. Only some rows state a clone size, as once, few, many or a class for expanded clones.

D	size	V	J	CDR3	DNA
NA	NA	TRBV28	TRBJ2-3	CASSFPEQLNPDTQYF	TGTGCCAGCAGTTTCCCTGAGCAGTTAAATCCAGATACGCAGTATTTT
NA	few	TRBV28	TRBJ1-2	CASQADRNYGYTF	TGTGCCAGCCAAGCGGACAGAAACTATGGCTACACCTTC
TRBD1	once	TRBV11-2	TRBJ1-2	CASSLFAGQGGYGYTF	TGTGCCAGCAGCTTATTTGCTGGACAGGGAGGCTATGGCTACACCTTC
TRBD1	few	TRBV28	TRBJ2-2	CASSLSDRVTGELFF	TGTGCCAGCAGTTTATCCGACAGGGTCACCGGGGAGCTGTTTTTT
NA	NA	TRBV7-9	TRBJ2-7	CASSLLRESYEQYF	TGTGCCAGCAGCTTGTTAAGGGAATCCTACGAGCAGTACTTC
NA	many	TRBV6-5	TRBJ1-1	CASSPFREDGSFF	TGTGCCAGCAGTCCCTTCAGGGAGGACGGGTCTTTCTTT
NA	few	TRBV5-8	TRBJ1-3	CASRRGLGYSGNTIYF	TGTGCCAGCCGACGTGGATTGGGATACTCTGGAAACACCATATATTTT
NA	NA	TRBV30	TRBJ2-7	CAWSVSAAGYEQYF	TGTGCCTGGAGTGTATCTGCGGCCGGGTACGAGCAGTACTTC
NA	NA	TRBV5-1	TRBJ2-3	CASSSISSPQDTQYF	TGCGCCAGCAGCTCCATCAGTAGCCCACAAGATACGCAGTATTTT
NA	NA	TRBV5-1	TRBJ2-1	CASSQDWSSYNEQFF	TGCGCCAGCAGCCAAGACTGGAGCTCCTACAATGAGCAGTTCTTC
TRBD2	few	TRBV9	TRBJ2-1	CASSVTSGPSGVNEQFF	TGTGCCAGCAGCGTAACTAGCGGCCCCTCGGGAGTCAATGAGCAGTTCTTC
NA	NA	TRBV23-1	TRBJ2-7	CASSQSGNNIYEQYF	TGCGCCAGCAGTCAATCAGGGAATAATATCTACGAGCAGTACTTC
NA	NA	TRBV2	TRBJ2-1	CASKLSGEQFF	TGTGCCAGTAAGCTCTCGGGTGAGCAGTTCTTC
NA	few	TRBV5-8	TRBJ1-5	CASSSREAEWPQHF	TGTGCCAGCAGCTCCCGAGAGGCAGAGTGGCCCCAGCATTTT
NA	few	TRBV9	TRBJ2-3	CASSLGGGTDTQYF	TGTGCCAGCAGCCTAGGGGGGGGCACAGATACGCAGTATTTT
TRBD1	NA	TRBV13	TRBJ2-7	CASSLRQGATPYEQYF	TGTGCCAGCAGCCTACGACAGGGGGCGACCCCCTACGAGCAGTACTTC
NA	once	TRBV15	TRBJ2-1	CATSRDPSRHYNEQFF	TGTGCCACCAGCAGAGACCCCTCAAGGCACTACAATGAGCAGTTCTTC
TRBD1	few	TRBV2	TRBJ1-5	CASSTGTASNQPQHF	TGTGCCAGCAGCACCGGGACAGCCAGCAATCAGCCCCAGCATTTT
NA	NA	TRBV21-1	TRBJ2-7	CASSKEKRSYEQYF	TGTGCCAGCAGCAAAGAAAAGCGGAGCTACGAGCAGTACTTC
NA	NA	TRBV27	TRBJ1-5	CASSPQGGLDQPQHF	TGTGCCAGCAGTCCCCAAGGGGGATTGGATCAGCCCCAGCATTTT
TRBD2	NA	TRBV29-1	TRBJ2-2	CSVGLGLAGYRTGELFF	TGCAGCGTAGGGTTGGGCCTAGCGGGATATAGAACCGGGGAGCTGTTTTTT
TRBD1	NA	TRBV28	TRBJ2-7	CASSPPLTGAGDEQYF	TGTGCCAGCAGTCCTCCTTTAACAGGGGCAGGGGACGAGCAGTACTTC
NA	NA	TRBV4-2	TRBJ2-7	CASSQDDGYEQYF	TGTGCCAGCAGCCAAGATGACGGTTACGAGCAGTACTTC
TRBD1	NA	TRBV7-6	TRBJ2-1	CASSFYPGQPDNEQFF	TGTGCCAGCAGCTTTTATCCGGGACAGCCTGACAATGAGCAGTTCTTC
NA	NA	TRBV10-2	TRBJ1-1	CASSGNPRTITEAFF	TGCGCCAGCAGTGGGAACCCCCGAACTATCACTGAAGCTTTCTTT
NA	medium-sized	TRBV5-8	TRBJ1-1	CASSLTSNTEAFF	TGTGCCAGCAGCTTAACATCGAACACTGAAGCTTTCTTT
TRBD1	NA	TRBV28	TRBJ2-7	CASSRQGAGSDYEQYF	TGTGCCAGCAGTCGTCAGGGGGCTGGAAGCGACTACGAGCAGTACTTC
NA	few	TRBV4-1	TRBJ2-1	CASSQEGTETYNEQFF	TGCGCCAGCAGCCAAGAAGGTACGGAAACCTACAATGAGCAGTTCTTC
TRBD1	NA	TRBV6-1	TRBJ1-6	CASSDSTGEVPNSPLHF	TGTGCCAGCAGTGATTCCACAGGGGAGGTTCCCAATTCACCCCTCCACTTT
NA	NA	TRBV7-7	TRBJ2-1	CASSRGSLSYNEQFF	TGTGCCAGCAGCCGCGGGTCCTTATCCTACAATGAGCAGTTCTTC
NA	NA	TRBV5-1	TRBJ2-2	CASSLEVAKNTGELFF	TGCGCCAGCAGCTTGGAGGTAGCAAAGAACACCGGGGAGCTGTTTTTT
NA	few	TRBV6-1	TRBJ2-7	CASNTGETNEQYF	TGTGCCAGCAATACCGGGGAGACAAACGAGCAGTACTTC